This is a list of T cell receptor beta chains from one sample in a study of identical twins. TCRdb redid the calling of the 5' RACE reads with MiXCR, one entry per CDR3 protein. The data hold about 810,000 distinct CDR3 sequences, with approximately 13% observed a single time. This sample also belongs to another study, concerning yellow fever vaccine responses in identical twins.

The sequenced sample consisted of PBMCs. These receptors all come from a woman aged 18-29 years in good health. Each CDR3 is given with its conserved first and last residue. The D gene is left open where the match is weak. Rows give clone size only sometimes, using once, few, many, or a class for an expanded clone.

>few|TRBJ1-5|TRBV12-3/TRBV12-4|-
CASSQDGSNQPQHF
TGTGCCAGCAGTCAAGACGGTAGCAATCAGCCCCAGCATTTT
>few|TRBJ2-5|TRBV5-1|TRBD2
CASSQGGRGRGQETQYF
TGCGCCAGCAGCCAAGGAGGGCGCGGGAGGGGACAAGAGACCCAGTACTTC
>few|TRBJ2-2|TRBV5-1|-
CASSPEGSGTGELFF
TGCGCCAGCAGCCCGGAAGGGTCAGGGACCGGGGAGCTGTTTTTT
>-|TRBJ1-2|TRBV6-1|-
CASSPEIERGSGYTF
TGTGCCAGCAGTCCAGAAATCGAACGGGGGAGCGGCTACACCTTC
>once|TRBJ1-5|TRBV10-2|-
CASSVSTGGNQPQHF
TGCGCCAGCAGTGTTAGTACCGGGGGCAATCAGCCCCAGCATTTT
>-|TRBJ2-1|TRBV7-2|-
CASSLGFFIDEQFF
TGTGCCAGCAGCTTGGGGTTTTTTATTGATGAGCAGTTCTTC
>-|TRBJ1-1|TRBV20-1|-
CSARGTSDTEAFF
TGCAGTGCTAGGGGAACAAGTGACACTGAAGCTTTCTTT
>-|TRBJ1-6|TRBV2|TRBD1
CASSPQQGLANSPLHF
TGTGCCAGCAGCCCTCAACAGGGGTTGGCGAATTCACCCCTCCACTTT
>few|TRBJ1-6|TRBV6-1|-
CASERTQSAPLHF
TGTGCCAGCGAACGGACACAGTCGGCACCCCTCCACTTT
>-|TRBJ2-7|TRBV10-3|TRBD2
CAIRTPTSGPYEQYF
TGTGCCATCAGGACCCCGACTAGCGGGCCCTACGAGCAGTACTTC
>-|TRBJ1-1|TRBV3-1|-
CASSQAQENTEAFF
TGTGCCAGCAGCCAGGCCCAGGAGAACACTGAAGCTTTCTTT
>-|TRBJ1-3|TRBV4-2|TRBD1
CASSPDRDGTIYF
TGTGCCAGCAGCCCGGACAGGGATGGAACCATATATTTT
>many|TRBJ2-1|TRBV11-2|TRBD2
CASSLAGRTHNEQFF
TGTGCCAGCAGCTTAGCCGGGAGGACCCACAATGAGCAGTTCTTC
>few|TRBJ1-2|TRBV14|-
CASSQVSRAGYTF
TGTGCCAGCAGCCAAGTTTCCAGGGCGGGCTACACCTTC
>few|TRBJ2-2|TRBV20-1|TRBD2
CSARDVTSGRTGELFF
TGCAGTGCTAGAGATGTGACTAGCGGGAGGACCGGGGAGCTGTTTTTT
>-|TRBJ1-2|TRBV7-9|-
CASSPAQIYGYTF
TGTGCCAGCAGCCCCGCACAAATCTATGGCTACACCTTC
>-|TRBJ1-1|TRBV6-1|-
CASSAPGRAEAFF
TGTGCCAGCAGTGCCCCAGGGCGGGCTGAAGCTTTCTTT
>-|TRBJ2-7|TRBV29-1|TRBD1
CSAETGYYEQYF
TGCAGCGCCGAGACAGGGTACTACGAGCAGTACTTT
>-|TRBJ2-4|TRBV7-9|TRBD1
CASSVLDRGGSGNIQYF
TGTGCCAGCAGCGTACTCGACAGGGGGGGTTCGGGAAACATTCAGTACTTC
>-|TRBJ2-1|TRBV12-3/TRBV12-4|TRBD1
CASSPGQGGLGEQFF
TGTGCCAGCAGTCCAGGACAGGGGGGACTTGGTGAGCAGTTCTTC
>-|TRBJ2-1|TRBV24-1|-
CATSDWRISYNEQFF
TGTGCCACCAGTGACTGGCGAATCTCCTACAATGAGCAGTTCTTC
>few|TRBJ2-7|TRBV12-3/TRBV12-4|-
CASTDGFSYEQYF
TGTGCCAGCACGGACGGATTCTCCTACGAGCAGTACTTC
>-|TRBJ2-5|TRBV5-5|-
CASSLRRTGETQYF
TGTGCCAGCAGCTTGCGGCGGACTGGAGAGACCCAGTACTTC
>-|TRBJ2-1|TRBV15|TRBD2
CATSAPGLGLGEQFF
TGTGCCACCAGCGCCCCGGGACTAGGGTTGGGTGAGCAGTTCTTC
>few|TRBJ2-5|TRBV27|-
CASSYRGRPETQYF
TGTGCCAGCAGTTATCGGGGGCGTCCAGAGACCCAGTACTTC
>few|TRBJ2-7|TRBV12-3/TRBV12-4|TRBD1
CASSFSGGPSYEQYF
TGTGCCAGCAGTTTCTCAGGGGGCCCCTCCTACGAGCAGTACTTC
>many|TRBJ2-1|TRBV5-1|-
CASSFSGNPYNEQFF
TGCGCCAGCAGCTTCTCTGGGAACCCCTACAATGAGCAGTTCTTC
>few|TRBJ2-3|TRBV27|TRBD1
CASSLGTGVGTDTQYF
TGTGCCAGCAGTTTAGGAACAGGGGTTGGAACAGATACGCAGTATTTT
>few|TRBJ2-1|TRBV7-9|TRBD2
CASSRVTSGYNEQFF
TGTGCCAGCAGCCGGGTGACTAGCGGTTACAATGAGCAGTTCTTC
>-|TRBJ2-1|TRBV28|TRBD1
CASSFPSGTAYNEQFF
TGTGCCAGCAGTTTTCCCTCGGGGACAGCGTACAATGAGCAGTTCTTC
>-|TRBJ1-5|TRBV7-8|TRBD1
CASSLEGANNQPQHF
TGTGCCAGCAGCTTAGAGGGGGCGAATAATCAGCCCCAGCATTTT
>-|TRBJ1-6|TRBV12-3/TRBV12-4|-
CASSSQGMISPLHF
TGTGCCAGCAGTTCACAGGGAATGATCTCACCCCTCCACTTT
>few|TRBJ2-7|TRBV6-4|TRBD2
CASSSLAGAFYEQYF
TGTGCCAGCAGCTCCCTAGCGGGAGCTTTTTACGAGCAGTACTTC
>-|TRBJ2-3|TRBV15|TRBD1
CATSGQAFRTDTQYF
TGTGCCACCAGCGGACAGGCGTTCCGCACAGATACGCAGTATTTT
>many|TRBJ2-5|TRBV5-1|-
CASSLGSRETQYF
TGCGCCAGCAGCTTGGGGAGTAGGGAGACCCAGTACTTC
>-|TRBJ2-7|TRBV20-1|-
CSARAQQSSYEQYF
TGCAGTGCTAGGGCCCAGCAAAGCTCCTACGAGCAGTACTTC
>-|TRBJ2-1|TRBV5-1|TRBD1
CASSGEGQGINEQFF
TGCGCCAGCAGCGGTGAAGGACAGGGAATCAATGAGCAGTTCTTC
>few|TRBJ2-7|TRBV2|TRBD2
CASSRGLAGYEQYF
TGTGCCAGCAGTCGTGGACTAGCGGGATACGAGCAGTACTTC
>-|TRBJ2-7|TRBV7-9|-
CASSFPGKEISYEQYF
TGTGCCAGCAGCTTCCCTGGGAAGGAGATCTCCTACGAGCAGTACTTC
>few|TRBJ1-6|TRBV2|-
CASSERGESTPSPLHF
TGTGCCAGCAGTGAAAGGGGGGAATCAACGCCCTCACCCCTCCACTTT